These 24 T cell receptor beta chains originate from one sample sequenced in a study of PD-1 blockade in classical Hodgkin lymphoma. Sample time point: cycle 4 day 1 (C4D1), after 6 weeks of nivolumab. Each of the patients experienced relapse following autologous stem cell transplantation, and their brentuximab vedotin exposure differed. Profiling relied on immunoSEQ multiplex PCR, and the TCRdb table lists in-frame clones only, not all of them. The repertoire holds 99,000 or so clones, with around nine tenths as singletons. The source was peripheral blood mononuclear cells (PBMCs), collected before the fourth cycle of nivolumab. These TCRs come from a human donor with classical Hodgkin lymphoma.

The V and J genes are TRBV4-1 and TRBJ2-5; D call uncertain. V gave up 1 base and J gave up 5 bases, with 11 bases separating them. This CDR3 comprises 14 residues. Germline V gives CDR1 MGHRA, CDR2 YSYEKL. CDR3 residues: CASSQGKGLETQYF. As DNA, the CDR3 is TGCGCCAGCAGCCAAGGAAAGGGCCTGGAGACCCAGTACTTC.

The chain combines TRBV5-6 with TRBJ2-5; D may be TRBD1 (6 bases). This CDR3 has 14 amino acids. Germline values: CDR1 SGHDT, CDR2 YYEEEE. The V end lost 4 bases, the J end lost 5 bases, and 15 bases lay between the germline ends. The CDR3 DNA reads TGTGCCAGCAGCCCCAGGGGAGTTCGGGAGACCCAGTACTTC. It encodes CASSPRGVRETQYF. Full variable domain (rest looked up from reference TRBV5-6 and TRBJ2-5): DAGVTQSPTHLIKTRGQQVTLRCSPKSGHDTVSWYQQALGQGPQFIFQYYEEEERQRGNFPDRFSGHQFPNYSSELNVNALLLGDSALYLCASSPRGVRETQYFGPGTRLLVL.

The CDR3 nucleotides read TGTGCCAGCAGAAGGCGGGAGGCGGGCCTTTACGAGCAGTACTTC. It is translated as CASRRREAGLYEQYF. The chain carries TRBV5-4 and TRBJ2-7; 8 bases agree with TRBD2. Losses at the gene ends were 5 bases for V and 4 bases for J; bases not matched to a gene: 11. Looked up from germline, CDR1 is SGHNT and CDR2 is YYREEE (reference sequence). The CDR3 spans 15 residues.

The V gene is TRBV28, the J gene TRBJ1-2; D not certain. This CDR3 is 11 amino acids long. Trimming left V 5 bases short and J 4 bases short, with 5 bases between. Germline assignment: CDR1 MDHEN and CDR2 SYDVKM. DNA of the CDR3: TGTGCCAGCAGTGGGTCCTATGGCTACACCTTC. Translating it yields CASSGSYGYTF.

The chain links TRBV6-1 to TRBJ1-2; D gene uncertain. The V end lost 2 bases, the J end lost 3 bases, and 16 bases lay between the germline ends. Germline assignment: CDR1 MNHNS and CDR2 SASEGT. The CDR3 length is 16 residues. Here the CDR3 DNA reads TGTGCCAGCAGTGAACGTTCTATGGGCTCCTACTATGGCTACACCTTC. Its translation is CASSERSMGSYYGYTF.

This clone was seen more than once but under ten times. V and J are TRBV28 and TRBJ1-5, with D possibly TRBD1 on 5 matching bases. V gave up 3 bases and J gave up 0 bases, with 9 bases separating them. The CDR3 consists of 15 residues. Germline values: CDR1 MDHEN, CDR2 SYDVKM. The CDR3 sequence is CASSLLQGSNQPQHF. The DNA for the CDR3 is TGTGCCAGCAGTTTGCTCCAGGGTAGCAATCAGCCCCAGCATTTT.

The rearrangement joins TRBV5-4 to TRBJ1-3; a weak D match, TRBD1 (5 bases). Germline CDR1 is SGHNT and CDR2 is YYREEE (reference sequence). Trimming pared 4 bases from V and 1 base from J, leaving 9 bases between. The CDR3 contains 14 residues. The DNA for the CDR3 is TGTGCCAGCAGCGGGACGAGGTCTGGAAACACCATATATTTT. Amino acid sequence: CASSGTRSGNTIYF.

The CDR3 nucleotides are TGTGCCAGCAGCCCCACAGGGGCAGAAGAGACCCAGTACTTC. It encodes CASSPTGAEETQYF. The chain couples TRBV5-4 to TRBJ2-5; 7 nucleotides line up with TRBD1. The CDR3 loop spans 14 amino acids. V trimming: 4 bases; J trimming: 3 bases; junction bases outside the gene matches: 6. Looked up from germline, CDR1 is SGHNT and CDR2 is YYREEE (reference sequence). The whole variable domain, filled in from reference TRBV5-4 and TRBJ2-5, reads ETGVTQSPTHLIKTRGQQVTLRCSSQSGHNTVSWYQQALGQGPQFIFQYYREEENGRGNFPPRFSGLQFPNYSSELNVNALELDDSALYLCASSPTGAEETQYFGPGTRLLVL.

V gene TRBV5-5 combines with J gene TRBJ2-7, with TRBD1 identical over 7 bases. Germline V CDR1 and CDR2: SGHKS, YYEKEE (reference sequence). V was clipped by 5 bases and J by 5 bases; unmatched bases: 13. This CDR3 region has 15 residues. CDR3 in amino acids: CASRPLRDSKNEQYF. The CDR3 DNA is TGTGCCAGCAGGCCTCTCCGGGACAGTAAAAACGAGCAGTACTTC.

The rearrangement uses TRBV7-2 and TRBJ1-1; D is unclear. The CDR3 extends over 13 amino acids. The germline V gene has CDR1 SGHTA and CDR2 FQGNSA. V shed 5 bases and J shed 0 bases, with 7 bases lying between them. This CDR3 reads CASSEMMNTEAFF. CDR3 nucleotide sequence: TGTGCCAGCAGCGAAATGATGAACACTGAAGCTTTCTTT.

The chain employs TRBV5-5 and TRBJ2-7, with TRBD2 matching 11 bases. The CDR3 loop spans 15 amino acids. The trim removed 4 bases at V and 5 bases at J, leaving 8 bases unmatched. From germline, CDR1 is SGHKS and CDR2 YYEKEE (reference sequence). The CDR3 DNA is TGTGCCAGCAGCCCTCTAGCGGGAGGTAAGGACGAGCAGTACTTC. This translates into CASSPLAGGKDEQYF.

Concerning this clone: At one end the junction does not follow the germline gene, possibly because of a read error. The rearrangement uses TRBV5-3 and TRBJ1-1; D possibly corresponds to TRBD1 (6 bases). TRBV5-3 is classed as an ORF, of uncertain function. The CDR3 runs 14 residues. CDR3 nucleotide sequence: TGTGCCAGCAGCTTGGACAGCCGTTTTACTGAAGCTTTCTTT. Protein sequence: CASSLDSRFTEAFF.

This chain connects TRBV7-9 to TRBJ1-2, with 7 nucleotides matching TRBD1. With V trimmed by 5 bases and J by 4 bases, 7 bases remained unmatched. This CDR3 spans 14 amino acids. Germline CDR1 is SEHNR and CDR2 is FQNEAQ (reference sequence). CDR3 DNA sequence: TGTGCCAGCAGCCGGGAGGGACAGACCTATGGCTACACCTTC. Residues: CASSREGQTYGYTF.

The chain is built from TRBV4-3 and TRBJ1-3, with 8 bases matching TRBD1. This CDR3 region has 17 residues. J was trimmed by 4 bases and V by 0 bases; bases with no gene match: 8. CDR1 and CDR2 (germline): LGHNA, YSLEER. CDR3 bases: TGCGCCAGCAGCCAAGATTTAGGGCAGGGGGCCGGAAACACCATATATTTT. Protein: CASSQDLGQGAGNTIYF.

The CDR3 here is CASSGIEANQPQHF. CDR3 sequence (DNA): TGTGCCAGCAGCGGGATAGAAGCCAATCAGCCCCAGCATTTT. The V gene is TRBV2, the J gene TRBJ1-5; no definite D call. Trimming removed 6 bases from V and 3 bases from J, with 12 bases in between. The germline V gene has CDR1 SNHLY and CDR2 FYNNEI. This CDR3 comprises 14 residues.

The J gene is TRBJ2-7, the V gene TRBV5-6, with 12 bases that match TRBD1. With 3 bases clipped from V and 5 bases from J, the junction kept 6 bases outside the gene matches. Germline-derived CDR1 and CDR2 are SGHDT and YYEEEE. The CDR3 sequence is 15 residues long. The CDR3 protein is CASSSGDRGRNEQYF. The CDR3 coding sequence is TGTGCCAGCAGCTCTGGGGACAGGGGGCGGAACGAGCAGTACTTC.

J is TRBJ1-2 and V is TRBV4-1; D perhaps matches TRBD1 (5 bases). Germline V gives CDR1 MGHRA, CDR2 YSYEKL. V was pared by 2 bases and J by 8 bases, with 30 bases between. This CDR3 comprises 19 residues. The CDR3 protein is CASSQLLGVLGKRDLGYTF. For the CDR3, the DNA is TGCGCCAGCAGCCAACTCCTGGGGGTGTTGGGGAAACGGGATTTAGGCTACACCTTC.

The chain uses TRBV11-2 and TRBJ1-4; D may be TRBD1 (6 bases). CDR1 is SGHAT, CDR2 FQNNGV, per germline. The CDR3 has 14 amino acids. V lost 4 bases and J lost 5, with 11 bases in between. CDR3 coding DNA: TGTGCCAGCAGCTCAGACAGGAGGAATGAAAAACTGTTTTTT. This codes for CASSSDRRNEKLFF.

The rearrangement links TRBV30 to TRBJ1-2, with 9 bases aligning to TRBD1. Germline CDR1 reads GTSNPN; CDR2 reads SVGIG (reference sequence). The CDR3 consists of 13 residues. The V and J ends lost 4 bases and 4 bases, in that order; junction bases with no gene match: 4. Here the CDR3 reads CAWTRDRAYGYTF. The CDR3 region has the DNA TGTGCCTGGACTAGGGACAGGGCCTATGGCTACACCTTC.

The chain is built from TRBV30 and TRBJ2-2; TRBD2 matches 11 bases. Germline CDR1 reads GTSNPN; CDR2 reads SVGIG (reference sequence). CDR3 length: 13 amino acids. V shed 6 bases and J 7 bases; nucleotides not matched to a gene: 4. CDR3 amino acids: CACGTSGSGELFF. CDR3 coding DNA: TGTGCCTGCGGGACTAGCGGTAGCGGGGAGCTGTTTTTT. The full variable domain, in which reference TRBV30 and TRBJ2-2 provide the parts outside the CDR3, is SQTIHQWPATLVQPVGSPLSLECTVEGTSNPNLYWYRQAAGRGLQLLFYSVGIGQISSEVPQNLSASRPQDRQFILSSKKLLLSDSGFYLCACGTSGSGELFFGEGSRLTVL.

The chain employs TRBV7-9 and TRBJ2-2; unclear D gene. The ends were cut back, 5 bases at V and 2 bases at J, with 12 bases in the middle. The CDR3 runs to 15 residues. The V gene's germline CDR1 is SEHNR and CDR2 FQNEAQ (reference sequence). CDR3 residues: CASSTTRVNTGELFF. CDR3 in DNA: TGTGCCAGCAGCACAACCCGGGTTAACACCGGGGAGCTGTTTTTT.

V is TRBV30 and J is TRBJ2-1; D gene uncertain. This CDR3 has 13 residues. Germline-derived CDR1 and CDR2 are GTSNPN and SVGIG (reference sequence). The V gene lost 1 base and the J gene lost 9 bases, with 13 bases spanning the gap. The DNA of the CDR3 is TGTGCCTGGAGTGCGGCCTTAGTGGCTGAGCAGTTCTTC. This sequence encodes CAWSAALVAEQFF.

The gene calls are TRBV29-1 and TRBJ1-1, with D possibly being TRBD1 (5 bases). V lost 4 bases to trimming and J lost 9 bases, with 9 bases between them. Germline assignment: CDR1 SQVTM and CDR2 ANQGSEA. The CDR3 extends over 10 amino acids. The CDR3 region is CSVVGAKAFF. DNA for the CDR3: TGCAGCGTTGTTGGGGCCAAAGCTTTCTTT.

V gene TRBV2 combines with J gene TRBJ1-2; D may be TRBD1 (5 bases). CDR1 SNHLY and CDR2 FYNNEI come from the germline V gene. With 3 bases removed from V and 4 bases from J, the gap between germline ends came to 15 bases. The CDR3 loop spans 15 amino acids. In DNA form, the CDR3 reads TGTGCCAGCAGTGACCACCCCGCGGACATCTATGGCTACACCTTC. As protein: CASSDHPADIYGYTF.